Below, 17 T cell receptor beta chains from the same sample are listed, as sequenced in a study of T cells in Graves' hyperthyroidism and ophthalmopathy. Researchers took RNA transcripts and amplified the TCR beta CDR3 regions from them. The TCR CDR3 first-round RT-PCR relied on the HTBI primer set. From the multiplex PCR reads, TCRdb called clonotypes with MiXCR, one entry per CDR3 protein. In the table there are more than 450,000 distinct CDR3 sequences, 13% to 15% of which are singletons. The sample was blood. Receptor source: a middle-aged woman with Graves' hyperthyroidism.

This clonotype was seen ten or more times. V usage is TRBV5-1 and J usage is TRBJ2-3; no definite D call. Germline CDR1 is SGHRS and CDR2 is YFSETQ. V was shortened by 7 bases and J by 1 base, with 7 bases between the two germline ends. The length of the CDR3 is 12 residues. CDR3 DNA: TGCGCCAGCCAGCGTGGCACAGATACGCAGTATTTT. This encodes CASQRGTDTQYF.

This clonotype has a count of ten or more. J is TRBJ1-1 and V is TRBV20-1, with no clear D. V was shortened by 5 bases and J by 2 bases, with 18 bases between the two germline ends. This CDR3 contains 15 residues. CDR1 DFQATT and CDR2 SNEGSKA come from the germline V gene (reference sequence). As DNA, the CDR3 is TGCAGTGCTTTGATAGGGCAGGTCACTAACACTGAAGCTTTCTTT. The encoded protein is CSALIGQVTNTEAFF.

This chain uses TRBV20-1 with TRBJ2-1, with D possibly matching TRBD1 (7 bases). Between the trimmed V and J ends, which lost 1 base and 6 bases, there was a span of 16 bases. CDR1 is DFQATT, CDR2 SNEGSKA, per germline (reference sequence). The CDR3 contains 15 residues. The CDR3 loop is CSARGGDSAFNEQFF. DNA for the CDR3: TGCAGTGCTAGAGGGGGGGACAGTGCTTTCAATGAGCAGTTCTTC.

This clonotype was found many times. J is TRBJ2-7 and V is TRBV27; D may be TRBD1 (6 bases). V lost 6 bases and J lost 2, with 14 bases in between. Germline V lookup: CDR1 MNHEY, CDR2 SMNVEV (reference sequence). The CDR3 has 14 amino acids. The chain's CDR3 is CASSQQGDPYEQYF. The DNA of the CDR3 is TGTGCCAGCAGCCAACAGGGAGACCCCTACGAGCAGTACTTC.

This clonotype was recorded many times. V and J are TRBV2 and TRBJ1-1; D ambiguous. Trimming stripped 2 bases from V and 5 bases from J, with 3 bases between. CDR3 length: 11 amino acids. Germline CDR1 and CDR2: SNHLY and FYNNEI. The CDR3 nucleotides read TGTGCCAGCAGTGAATGGACTGAAGCTTTCTTT. Its translation: CASSEWTEAFF.

Concerning this clonotype itself: A clone one base away is much larger, so this may be a read error. J is TRBJ1-2 and V is TRBV28, with D hard to call. The germline V gene has CDR1 MDHEN and CDR2 SYDVKM. This CDR3 region has 14 residues. The CDR3 is CASSLLSTNYGHTF. In DNA, the CDR3 is TGTGCCAGCAGTTTACTCTCCACTAACTATGGCCACACCTTC.

The chain joins TRBV19 to TRBJ2-5; 9 nucleotides align to TRBD2. Trimming cost V 8 bases and J 5 bases; bases outside gene matches: 12. Germline loops: CDR1 LNHDA, CDR2 SQIVND (reference sequence). The CDR3 totals 15 residues. CDR3 sequence (DNA): TGTGCCAGTCGGAATTGGCGGGAGGGCCGGGAGACCCAGTACTTC. Translation: CASRNWREGRETQYF. The entire variable domain, with the rest obtained from reference TRBV19 and TRBJ2-5, is as follows: DGGITQSPKYLFRKEGQNVTLSCEQNLNHDAMYWYRQDPGQGLRLIYYSQIVNDFQKGDIAEGYSVSREKKESFPLTVTSAQKNPTAFYLCASRNWREGRETQYFGPGTRLLVL.

This clonotype has ten or more counts. V gene TRBV28 combines with J gene TRBJ1-6, with no clear D. Per the germline V gene, CDR1 is MDHEN and CDR2 is SYDVKM. Trimming took 6 bases from V and 6 from J, leaving 18 bases between them. The CDR3 is 16 residues long. The CDR3 coding sequence is TGTGCCAGCAGCCCAGGCGGGTGGGGTACTAATTCACCCCTCCACTTT. It yields the protein CASSPGGWGTNSPLHF.

This clonotype was detected many times. V gene TRBV7-9 combines with J gene TRBJ2-2, with D possibly TRBD1 on 5 matching bases. The V end lost 5 bases, the J end lost 4 bases, and 14 bases lay between the germline ends. The CDR3 loop spans 15 amino acids. Germline V gives CDR1 SEHNR, CDR2 FQNEAQ (reference sequence). In nucleotides, the CDR3 is TGTGCCAGCAGCCCACCCTGGGGCCTCACCGGGGAGCTGTTTTTT. It translates to CASSPPWGLTGELFF.

V gene TRBV7-2 combines with J gene TRBJ2-5; no definite D call. Germline V CDR1 and CDR2: SGHTA, FQGNSA. The CDR3 totals 12 residues. V was cut by 3 bases and J by 4 bases, with 6 bases left in between. CDR3 amino acids: CASSFYSETQYF. The CDR3 nucleotides are TGTGCCAGCAGCTTCTATTCAGAGACCCAGTACTTC.

The sample holds many counts of this clonotype. J is TRBJ2-7 and V is TRBV11-2; D is uncertain. This CDR3 spans 13 amino acids. V was trimmed by 3 bases and J by 0 bases, leaving 6 bases between them. Germline V CDR1 and CDR2: SGHAT, FQNNGV. The CDR3 is CASSFEFSYEQYF. The CDR3 DNA sequence: TGTGCCAGCAGCTTCGAGTTCTCCTACGAGCAGTACTTC.

The chain has TRBV7-8 and TRBJ1-1; D gene uncertain. Trimming removed 0 bases at V and 12 bases at J, with 17 bases between. The CDR3 is 14 amino acids. Germline loops: CDR1 SGHVS, CDR2 FQNEAQ. The chain's CDR3 is CASSLAWVEPAPFF. DNA for the CDR3: TGTGCCAGCAGCTTAGCGTGGGTGGAGCCGGCACCTTTCTTT.

This clonotype was seen a handful of times. This sequence joins TRBV5-1 and TRBJ2-7, with 7 bases that match TRBD2. The CDR3 is made up of 13 amino acids. CDR1 and CDR2 (germline): SGHRS, YFSETQ. V shed 9 bases and J 6 bases; nucleotides not matched to a gene: 12. The CDR3 spells CATAGENPGEQYF. CDR3 coding DNA: TGCGCCACCGCGGGGGAGAATCCGGGCGAGCAGTACTTC. Drawing the rest from reference TRBV5-1 and TRBJ2-7, the complete variable domain is KAGVTQTPRYLIKTRGQQVTLSCSPISGHRSVSWYQQTPGQGLQFLFEYFSETQRNKGNFPGRFSGRQFSNSRSEMNVSTLELGDSALYLCATAGENPGEQYFGPGTRLTVT.

The chain carries TRBV6-2 or TRBV6-3 and TRBJ1-5; TRBD1 agrees at 9 bases. CDR3 length: 18 residues. The germline V gene encodes CDR1 MNHEY and CDR2 SVGEGT. V gave up 2 bases and J gave up 0 bases; unmatched junction bases: 8. The CDR3 nucleotides read TGTGCCAGCAGTTACCCATTGGGACAGGGTGATAGCAATCAGCCCCAGCATTTT. Translating gives CASSYPLGQGDSNQPQHF.

This clonotype was counted between two and nine times. The genes are TRBV28 and TRBJ2-7, with D perhaps TRBD1 or TRBD2 (5 bases each). The germline V gene has CDR1 MDHEN and CDR2 SYDVKM. This CDR3 is 14 amino acids long. V lost 6 bases and J lost 7, with 19 bases in between. This chain's CDR3 is CASRTTGTVLEQYF. DNA of the CDR3: TGTGCCAGCAGAACAACCGGGACCGTATTGGAGCAGTACTTC.

This clonotype was seen at least ten times. This chain connects TRBV5-1 to TRBJ1-2, with a possible D match to TRBD1 (5 bases). Trimming removed 3 bases from V and 4 bases from J, with 10 bases in between. Germline loops: CDR1 SGHRS, CDR2 YFSETQ. CDR3 length equals 13 residues. The CDR3 nucleotides read TGCGCCAGCAGCTACGACAGCTCCTATGGCTACACCTTC. Amino acids: CASSYDSSYGYTF.

The CDR3 loop is CSARGIPGQGTDTQYF. The CDR3 DNA is TGCAGTGCTAGGGGGATTCCGGGACAGGGAACAGATACGCAGTATTTT. This chain uses TRBV20-1 with TRBJ2-3, with 9 bases lining up with TRBD1. Per germline, CDR1 DFQATT and CDR2 SNEGSKA (reference sequence). The CDR3 spans 16 residues. V dropped 3 bases and J dropped 3; count of bases not matched to a gene: 10.